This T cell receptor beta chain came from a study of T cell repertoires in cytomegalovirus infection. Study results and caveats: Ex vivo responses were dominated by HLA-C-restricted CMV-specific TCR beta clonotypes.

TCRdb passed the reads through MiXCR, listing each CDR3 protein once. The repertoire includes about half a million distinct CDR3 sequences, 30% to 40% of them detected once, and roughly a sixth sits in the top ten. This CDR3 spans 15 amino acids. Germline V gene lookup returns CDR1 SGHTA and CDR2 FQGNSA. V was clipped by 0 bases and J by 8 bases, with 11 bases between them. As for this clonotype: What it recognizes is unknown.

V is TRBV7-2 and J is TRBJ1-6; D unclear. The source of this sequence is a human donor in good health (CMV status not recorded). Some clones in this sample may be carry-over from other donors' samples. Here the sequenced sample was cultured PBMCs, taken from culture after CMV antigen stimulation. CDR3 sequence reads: CASSLAGRTDSPLHF. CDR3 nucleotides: TGTGCCAGCAGCTTAGCGGGTCGGACGGATTCACCCCTCCACTTT.